These T cell receptor beta chains were read from a single sample in a study of Graves' ophthalmopathy and Graves' hyperthyroidism. Via MiXCR, TCRdb re-called the multiplex PCR reads, giving one row per CDR3 protein. The data show 170,000 or so distinct CDR3 sequences, less than 45% seen once. The sequencing sample was made of peripheral blood. Receptors were obtained from a woman aged 40 to 50 with Graves' ophthalmopathy. Each CDR3 is given with its conserved first and last residue. Each record gives: J gene, V gene, D gene, clone size, CDR3 DNA, CDR3 protein. The D gene is left open where the match is weak. Expanded clones get a size class; other rows say once, few or many, or leave the size out.

J gene: TRBJ2-7
V gene: TRBV6-5
D gene: .
clone size: .
CDR3 DNA: TGTGCCAGCAGTTATTCGTCCGGGGGGCGAGGCGAGCAGTACTTC
CDR3 protein: CASSYSSGGRGEQYF

J gene: TRBJ1-1
V gene: TRBV20-1
D gene: .
clone size: many
CDR3 DNA: TGCAGTGCTCGAGGGACTGCGGAGACTGAAGCTTTCTTT
CDR3 protein: CSARGTAETEAFF

J gene: TRBJ1-2
V gene: TRBV7-2
D gene: .
clone size: many
CDR3 DNA: TGTGCCAGCAGCGAGCGAAGTCAGGGTGGCTATGGCTACACCTTC
CDR3 protein: CASSERSQGGYGYTF

J gene: TRBJ2-2
V gene: TRBV19
D gene: TRBD2
clone size: .
CDR3 DNA: TGTGCCAGTATTAGCGGGAGAGGCACCGGGGAGCTGTTTTTT
CDR3 protein: CASISGRGTGELFF

J gene: TRBJ2-5
V gene: TRBV6-2/TRBV6-3
D gene: .
clone size: few
CDR3 DNA: TGTGCCAGCAGCCTAGGTTTGGAACTCGGGAAGACCCAGTACTTC
CDR3 protein: CASSLGLELGKTQYF

J gene: TRBJ2-7
V gene: TRBV24-1
D gene: .
clone size: .
CDR3 DNA: TGTGCCACCAGTGATTCCCGACGGGACACCAACGAGCAGTACTTC
CDR3 protein: CATSDSRRDTNEQYF

J gene: TRBJ2-2
V gene: TRBV7-3
D gene: TRBD2
clone size: .
CDR3 DNA: TGTGCCAGCAGCCCTATATCGGCTAGCGGGCCCACCGGGGAGCTGTTTTTT
CDR3 protein: CASSPISASGPTGELFF

J gene: TRBJ2-7
V gene: TRBV25-1
D gene: .
clone size: .
CDR3 DNA: TGTGCCAGCATCGGCCAGGAGTTATACGAGCAGTACTTC
CDR3 protein: CASIGQELYEQYF

J gene: TRBJ2-5
V gene: TRBV28
D gene: .
clone size: many
CDR3 DNA: TGTGCCAGCAGTGGGGACCAAGAGACCCAGTACTTC
CDR3 protein: CASSGDQETQYF

J gene: TRBJ1-5
V gene: TRBV27
D gene: .
clone size: medium-sized
CDR3 DNA: TGTGCCAGCAGTTTGTTTTGGGGTGGTAATCAGCCCCAGCATTTT
CDR3 protein: CASSLFWGGNQPQHF

J gene: TRBJ1-2
V gene: TRBV11-2
D gene: TRBD1
clone size: many
CDR3 DNA: TGTGCCAGCAGCCCCGACAGGGATAGGGGCTACACCTTC
CDR3 protein: CASSPDRDRGYTF

J gene: TRBJ1-2
V gene: TRBV5-1
D gene: .
clone size: many
CDR3 DNA: TGCGCCAGCAGCAGGACCTCCGGGACGGCTAACTATGGCTACACCTTC
CDR3 protein: CASSRTSGTANYGYTF

J gene: TRBJ1-5
V gene: TRBV28
D gene: .
clone size: .
CDR3 DNA: TGTGCCAGCAGTCTTCCCCGGACCGGTCAGCCCCAGCATTTT
CDR3 protein: CASSLPRTGQPQHF

J gene: TRBJ1-2
V gene: TRBV29-1
D gene: .
clone size: many
CDR3 DNA: TGCAGCGTGGGCCCCCCGGGCTATGGCTACACCTTC
CDR3 protein: CSVGPPGYGYTF

J gene: TRBJ1-1
V gene: TRBV19
D gene: .
clone size: .
CDR3 DNA: TGTGCCAGTAGTACGACGAGGAACACTGAAGCTTTCTTT
CDR3 protein: CASSTTRNTEAFF

J gene: TRBJ1-2
V gene: TRBV6-1
D gene: .
clone size: .
CDR3 DNA: TGTGCCAGCAGTCGCGGGGGGGACCTCTATGGCTACACCTTC
CDR3 protein: CASSRGGDLYGYTF

J gene: TRBJ2-5
V gene: TRBV7-2
D gene: .
clone size: once
CDR3 DNA: TGTGCCAGCAGCAGGAGCGGCCCGGAGACCCAGTACTTC
CDR3 protein: CASSRSGPETQYF

J gene: TRBJ2-7
V gene: TRBV6-2/TRBV6-3
D gene: TRBD2
clone size: .
CDR3 DNA: TGTGCCAGCAGTTACTCGATGTTTGGCGGGGGTAAGTACGAGCAGTACTTC
CDR3 protein: CASSYSMFGGGKYEQYF

J gene: TRBJ1-2
V gene: TRBV12-3/TRBV12-4
D gene: .
clone size: once
CDR3 DNA: TGTGCCAGCAGTCCGGGGGACCAGATATATGGCTACACCTTC
CDR3 protein: CASSPGDQIYGYTF

J gene: TRBJ2-2
V gene: TRBV7-9
D gene: .
clone size: many
CDR3 DNA: TGTGCCAGCACCCCCAAGGTGCACACCGGGGAGCTGTTTTTT
CDR3 protein: CASTPKVHTGELFF

J gene: TRBJ2-7
V gene: TRBV10-3
D gene: TRBD2
clone size: many
CDR3 DNA: TGTGCCATCAGTGGACCGGGACTAGCCTACGAGCAGTACTTC
CDR3 protein: CAISGPGLAYEQYF

J gene: TRBJ2-7
V gene: TRBV7-2
D gene: .
clone size: .
CDR3 DNA: TGTGCCAGCAGCTCATCCCTAGGGGTCGAGCAGTACTTC
CDR3 protein: CASSSSLGVEQYF

J gene: TRBJ2-7
V gene: TRBV6-5
D gene: TRBD1
clone size: .
CDR3 DNA: TGTGCCAGCAGTTACTCGGGACAGGGGAGAAACGAGCAGTACTTC
CDR3 protein: CASSYSGQGRNEQYF

J gene: TRBJ2-7
V gene: TRBV3-1
D gene: TRBD2
clone size: many
CDR3 DNA: TGTGCCAGCAGCCACAGCGGGAGGGCCGGCTACGAGCAGTACTTC
CDR3 protein: CASSHSGRAGYEQYF

J gene: TRBJ2-5
V gene: TRBV20-1
D gene: .
clone size: .
CDR3 DNA: TGCAGTGCCGACGCGGCTACCGGGGAGACCCAGTACTTC
CDR3 protein: CSADAATGETQYF

J gene: TRBJ1-2
V gene: TRBV12-3/TRBV12-4
D gene: .
clone size: few
CDR3 DNA: TGTGCCAGCCACCCCCCGGCGGGTGGCTACACCTTC
CDR3 protein: CASHPPAGGYTF

J gene: TRBJ1-1
V gene: TRBV6-5
D gene: .
clone size: many
CDR3 DNA: TGTGCCAGCAGTTACCGAGGGCCTCAGCCTTTCTTT
CDR3 protein: CASSYRGPQPFF

J gene: TRBJ1-1
V gene: TRBV6-1
D gene: .
clone size: .
CDR3 DNA: TGTGCCACCAGGACGTACTCGAACACTGAAGCTTTCTTT
CDR3 protein: CATRTYSNTEAFF

J gene: TRBJ2-5
V gene: TRBV28
D gene: TRBD2
clone size: .
CDR3 DNA: TGTGCCAACAGTACTGGACTAGCGGGAGGGCCCGGGGAGACCCAGTACTTC
CDR3 protein: CANSTGLAGGPGETQYF

J gene: TRBJ2-7
V gene: TRBV6-1
D gene: .
clone size: many
CDR3 DNA: TGTGCCAGCAGTGAAGGAAGCGGAGGTACCTACGAGCAGTACTTC
CDR3 protein: CASSEGSGGTYEQYF

J gene: TRBJ1-5
V gene: TRBV7-8
D gene: .
clone size: .
CDR3 DNA: TGTGCCAGCAGCTTAGTGCCGGGTCCGAGCAATCAGCCCCAGCATTTT
CDR3 protein: CASSLVPGPSNQPQHF

J gene: TRBJ2-7
V gene: TRBV7-2
D gene: .
clone size: many
CDR3 DNA: TGTGCCAGCAGCCAAGAAAGCGGGCGCTCCTACGAGCAGTACTTC
CDR3 protein: CASSQESGRSYEQYF

J gene: TRBJ1-5
V gene: TRBV5-1
D gene: .
clone size: many
CDR3 DNA: TGCGCCAGCGGCTTCAGGGGCTGTGCTGCCGCAGGCAATCAGCCCCAGCATTTT
CDR3 protein: CASGFRGCAAAGNQPQHF

J gene: TRBJ1-5
V gene: TRBV18
D gene: .
clone size: .
CDR3 DNA: TGTGCCAGCTCACCAGAGGGGAGGCGCAATCAGCCCCAGCATTTT
CDR3 protein: CASSPEGRRNQPQHF

J gene: TRBJ1-2
V gene: TRBV20-1
D gene: TRBD1
clone size: many
CDR3 DNA: TGCAGTGCCCAAACCGGGACAGGGGTTTATGGCTACACCTTC
CDR3 protein: CSAQTGTGVYGYTF

J gene: TRBJ1-5
V gene: TRBV15
D gene: .
clone size: .
CDR3 DNA: TGTGCCACCAGCAACGGGGGGGGGCTCAATCAGCCCCAGCATTTT
CDR3 protein: CATSNGGGLNQPQHF

J gene: TRBJ2-7
V gene: TRBV6-5
D gene: TRBD1
clone size: many
CDR3 DNA: TGTGCCAGCATGTTGTGGACAGGGGCCTACGAGCAGTACTTC
CDR3 protein: CASMLWTGAYEQYF

J gene: TRBJ2-7
V gene: TRBV6-1
D gene: TRBD2
clone size: many
CDR3 DNA: TGTGCCAGCAGTGAAGGGGCGGGAGGGCCGAGTGAGCAGTACTTC
CDR3 protein: CASSEGAGGPSEQYF

J gene: TRBJ2-7
V gene: TRBV2
D gene: TRBD2
clone size: few
CDR3 DNA: TGTGCCAGCAGCGGACCGGGACTAGCGGGTTACGAGCAGTACTTC
CDR3 protein: CASSGPGLAGYEQYF

J gene: TRBJ1-5
V gene: TRBV20-1
D gene: TRBD1
clone size: .
CDR3 DNA: TGCAGTGCTGGAGTCGGGACAGTGGCCTATAGCAATCAGCCCCAGCATTTT
CDR3 protein: CSAGVGTVAYSNQPQHF

J gene: TRBJ2-7
V gene: TRBV6-1
D gene: .
clone size: .
CDR3 DNA: TGTGCCAGCAGTGAAAAGGGCTGGGTAACCCCGGCCTACGAGCAGTACTTC
CDR3 protein: CASSEKGWVTPAYEQYF

J gene: TRBJ1-1
V gene: TRBV6-2/TRBV6-3
D gene: TRBD1
clone size: .
CDR3 DNA: TGTGCCAGCCGCAGCGGAGACAGGGTCACTGAAGCTTTCTTT
CDR3 protein: CASRSGDRVTEAFF

J gene: TRBJ1-5
V gene: TRBV5-5
D gene: .
clone size: many
CDR3 DNA: TGTGCCAGCAGCTTGGTCGGAGGGGAGGTGCAGCCCCAGCATTTT
CDR3 protein: CASSLVGGEVQPQHF